The clone carrying this T cell receptor (beta chain) appeared many times. This entry is derived from a study of molecular identifiers for immune sequencing clone quantification. MiXCR was run by TCRdb on the PCR reads, yielding one entry per CDR3 protein. The sample consists of about half a million distinct CDR3 sequences, around 23% of them appearing once. The germline gives CDR1 SEHNR, CDR2 FQNEAQ (reference sequence). The length of the CDR3 is 13 residues. Trimming left V 8 bases short and J 1 base short, with 11 bases between. Sequencing was carried out using naive CD8+ T cells from blood, with Jurkat cell RNA spiked in. Subset specified: FACS-sorted CD8+CD4-CCR7+CD45RA+ naive T cells. The clonotype originates from a human donor in good health. Some libraries in this study had Jurkat cell RNA spiked in. V gene TRBV7-9 combines with J gene TRBJ2-5; possible D gene TRBD1, 5 bases. The CDR3 DNA reads TGTGCCAGCGTGCAGACAGCCCAAGAGACCCAGTACTTC. Encoded protein: CASVQTAQETQYF. Supplemented by reference TRBV7-9 and TRBJ2-5, the full variable domain reads DTGVSQNPRHKITKRGQNVTFRCDPISEHNRLYWYRQTLGQGPEFLTYFQNEAQLEKSRLLSDRFSAERPKGSFSTLEIQRTEQGDSAMYLCASVQTAQETQYFGPGTRLLVL.